These 3 T cell receptor beta chains were sequenced from one sample in a study of blood T cell repertoires in COVID-19. Assay used: immunoSEQ multiplex PCR; TCRdb lists only in-frame clones, some missing. The data show around 130,000 clones, more than 70% seen once. Sequenced material: peripheral blood. Receptor source: a human donor in a cohort sampled during active COVID-19.

V is TRBV5-1 and J is TRBJ1-1, with D unresolved. Per germline, CDR1 SGHRS and CDR2 YFSETQ. The CDR3 has 18 residues. Trimming removed 4 bases at V and 0 bases at J, with 22 bases between. The CDR3: CASSPENLARGLNTEAFF. DNA of the CDR3: TGCGCCAGCAGCCCCGAGAATCTTGCCCGGGGTTTGAACACTGAAGCTTTCTTT.

In DNA form, the CDR3 reads TGTGCCAGCAGCCCTAGGGCCAGCGGGGGGGCTGAGACCCAGTACTTC. Protein: CASSPRASGGAETQYF. The chain employs TRBV11-2 and TRBJ2-5, with TRBD2 identical over 10 bases. V gave up 5 bases and J gave up 5 bases; unmatched junction bases: 11. This CDR3 has 16 residues. Germline lookup yields CDR1 SGHAT and CDR2 FQNNGV.

This chain uses TRBV30 with TRBJ2-3; no clear D. Germline CDR1 is GTSNPN and CDR2 is SVGIG (reference sequence). Between the trimmed V and J ends, which lost 3 bases and 3 bases, there was a span of 10 bases. The CDR3 spans 13 residues. For the CDR3, the DNA is TGTGCCTGGAGAAACGAGAAAACAGATACGCAGTATTTT. Its protein is CAWRNEKTDTQYF.